This T cell receptor beta chain derives from a study of cytomegalovirus exposure and HLA in healthy donors (dated by TCRdb to about 2017). In terms of the full investigation: In an earlier analysis of fewer than 750 of the donors, around 290 Gb of sequence data and roughly 100 million unique TCR beta sequences from about 179 million T cells were reported. In addition to the first cohort of 666 subjects, a separate validation cohort of approximately 130 different subjects was used. Among the roughly 390 genotyped donors, approximately 76% belonged to the genetic ancestry cluster associated with self-reported Caucasian donors. In a later genetic analysis, genome-wide SNP genotypes for about 65% of the roughly 700 donors were used, and that subset was treated as a discovery cohort. Among approximately 370 genotyped donors of the cohort, an average of around 250,000 unique TCR beta nucleotide sequences was sequenced per donor, of which roughly 18% were non-productive. Typing coverage differed by locus: A, B, C, DRB1 and DQB1 were typed in roughly 620-630 donors, DQA1 in about 510, DPA1 in around 600, and DPB1 in approximately 450. A handful of DR-DQ haplotypes were handled as single units for association and clustering because linkage in the cohort was strong. To predict cytomegalovirus infection status, the study brought together high-throughput TCR immunosequencing, statistical association of individual TCRs with disease status, and machine learning. The study profiled the T cell repertoires of about 720 subjects by immunosequencing and related them to cytomegalovirus serostatus. An early release that covered some 640 HLA-typed donors contained 300 to 350 gigabases of sequencing data and 85 million to 100 million unique TCR sequences. A later analysis re-analyzed previously published TCR beta repertoires from approximately 700 donors and added high-resolution HLA genotyping to study TCR occurrence patterns. Every discovery cohort repertoire had been produced on one sequencing platform. Alongside the repertoire data, information on donor age, sex, ethnicity and CMV serostatus was compiled. The study aimed to test whether cataloging public T cell receptors could reveal signatures of past pathogen exposure. To decide whether each TCR beta V gene segment behaved as functional or pseudogenic, an earlier analysis of fewer than 750 of the donors relied on high-throughput TCR beta sequencing. Rather than using new phenotypic data, the later analysis identified candidate immune exposures from TCR beta sequences and from how often those sequences occurred across donors. Both class I and class II loci were covered by HLA typing, at four-digit resolution. Points the paper makes about the study in general: It was suggested by the authors that the approach could potentially be generalized to other disease states and immunological phenotypes. In a later analysis, most CMV-associated TCR beta chains were found to appear HLA-restricted, with HLA associations seemingly driven largely by CMV exposure. In a later genetic analysis, a missense DCLRE1C variant was associated with V-gene and J-gene trimming of TCR beta chains, and the association was replicated in an independent cohort. The classifier was reported to diagnose cytomegalovirus status with high specificity and sensitivity in both the original and validation cohorts. Correlated functional status among segregating V segments might be attributable to linkage disequilibrium, but an unknown experimental factor could not be ruled out. The study gave a list of under 200 TCR beta chains associated with cytomegalovirus. HLA typing was unavailable for some donors at each locus, so association tests used only the typed subset. Because counts were too low, about 18 rarely observed V segments, including chromosome 9 orphons, were excluded from the earlier analysis of roughly 580 of the donors. In this cohort, only TCR beta chains were sequenced, and detectable features were limited by the absence of alpha or paired-chain data. A later analysis found that TCR association rates varied across HLA loci, with DRB1 alleles showing the most associated TCRs and HLA-C alleles the fewest. At a false discovery rate of 0.05, a later analysis linked around 15,000 TCR beta sequences to specific HLA alleles. The 87-base-pair reads could not distinguish some IMGT-functional V segments, including TRBV6-2 and TRBV6-3, so those segments were excluded. Compared with equally common non-associated chains, HLA-associated TCR beta chains in a later analysis were more clonally expanded and had lower generation probabilities. A later genetic analysis reported fewer N-insertions in productive TCRs among donors in an Asian-associated ancestry cluster than the roughly 640-donor mean. The sequencing pipeline was judged likely to have produced a cluster of highly shared sequence variants as a technical artifact. According to a later analysis, parvovirus B19, influenza, CMV and Epstein-Barr virus appeared linked to several top co-occurrence clusters. When HLA alleles, especially DR and DQ, strongly co-occurred, TCR associations were difficult to assign to individual alleles. Across donors, most TCR sequences were observed very rarely, whereas some public TCRs were present in many individuals. Three of the identified cytomegalovirus-associated TCR beta chains were confirmed in vitro to be specific for cytomegalovirus antigens. A further reported finding was that TCR beta sequences accurately predicted the HLA-A and HLA-B alleles for most subjects in the first cohort. Sequencing depth was assumed to be roughly uniform across donors in the presence/absence analyses, though that assumption may not hold. In an earlier analysis of some 550 of the donors, most TCR beta V segments were observed in productive rearrangements about 87% or about 30% of the time, broadly matching IMGT annotations. Immune exposure information for the cohort was limited to CMV serostatus.

CDR1 and CDR2 were assigned from the germline V gene as SGHRS and YFSETQ. V is trimmed back by 4 bases and J by 6 bases, and the junction contains 8 bases that no gene match accounts for. Spanning cysteine to phenylalanine, the CDR3 consists of 16 amino acids. Only CDR3 DNA is held: 48 bases, read in frame from base 1. The library was made by the immunoSEQ multiplex PCR assay. For the multiplex PCR, a mixture combining 60 forward primers for TCR Vbeta segments and 13 reverse primers for TCR Jbeta segments was used. The CDR3 region of rearranged TCR beta genes was amplified from genomic DNA by a multiplex PCR assay. On the Illumina HiSeq System, the amplified TCR beta libraries were sequenced as 87-base-pair reads. In the paper's pipeline: A later analysis tallied some 79 million unique TCR beta chains across the 700 or so repertoires, and approximately 11 million of those chains were shared by two or more donors. A nearest-neighbor algorithm error-corrected the raw reads and collapsed the reads into unique sequences, merging closely related sequences to remove PCR and sequencing errors. CDR3 sequences were aligned to IMGT reference sequences to assign V, D and J gene segments. Each retained sequence needed at least a six-nucleotide match to both a V gene segment and a J gene segment. A rearrangement counted as productive if the CDR3 had no stop codons and remained in frame with V and J, and every other rearrangement counted as non-productive. CDR3 was defined according to IMGT convention as the region running from the second conserved V-encoded cysteine to the conserved J-encoded phenylalanine. Sequences without an unambiguous match to a single V gene segment were excluded from the earlier analysis of about 640 of the donors. An earlier analysis of about 600 of the donors called V segments functional above 56.7% productive rearrangements and segregating when the between-donor standard deviation exceeded 5%. To diagnose cytomegalovirus status from the catalog of TCR beta chain sequences, a statistical classification framework was built. A later analysis assigned V and J genes by comparing TCR nucleotide sequences with IMGT/GENE-DB human TR gene sequences. In a later analysis, CDR3 sequences and most-parsimonious VDJ recombination scenarios were assigned using the TCRdist pipeline. In a later analysis, each TCR beta chain was defined by its CDR3 amino acid sequence together with its V-gene family, and reads without a unique V-gene family were excluded. A later analysis removed roughly 590 highly shared, low-generation-probability nucleotide sequences to deal with suspected cross-contamination and a sequencing artifact. For each public chain, a later analysis derived a clonal expansion index from normalized ranks of inferred template counts within each repertoire. Generation probabilities in a later analysis came from a VDJ recombination model fitted to out-of-frame rearrangements, and those results were checked against IGoR. In a later analysis, hypergeometric tests were used to score TCR-TCR, TCR-HLA and TCR-CMV co-occurrence, with a repertoire-size bias correction applied to TCR pairs. False discovery rates were estimated in a later analysis by permuting HLA or CMV assignments 20 times. In a later analysis, co-occurring TCRs were grouped using DBSCAN, and TCRdist sequence similarity was added for clustering within HLA-allele-positive subsets. For co-occurrence clustering, repertoires with fewer than 30,000 or more than 120,000 public chains were excluded, along with roughly 5 repertoires with anomalous nucleotide sharing. The clones in this table, taken by TCRdb from immuneACCESS, are in-frame only. Not every clone is retained; where verified, under half of the shortfall comes from an unresolved V gene, and the cause of the rest is unknown. That table is the source of V, J and clone size, and D and trimming were worked out from the DNA. This sample gives around 210,000 clones in total; 79% of them show up just once. The ten largest clones add up to 1.7% of the sample.

Concerning this clone: The specificity of this receptor is unknown. It has no much larger one-base neighbor in the sample; base qualities were not kept.

The cohort consisted of approximately 690 healthy bone marrow donors. At the time of sampling, every cohort member was nominally healthy, though immune exposures that went unrecorded were likely present. The donor was CMV seronegative and belonged to the group of around 400 seronegative cohort members. Each donor provided a peripheral blood sample, and peripheral blood mononuclear cells were used for TCR beta sequencing. Genomic DNA was extracted from the blood cell samples with the Qiagen DNeasy Blood Extraction Kit. The sample comprised PBMCs. This chain joins TRBV5-1 to TRBJ2-1; TRBD2 fits 12 bases in the junction. This TCR came from a man in his fifties or sixties in good health and CMV-seronegative. In nucleotide form, the sequence is TGCGCCAGCAGCATTTCGCTAGCGGGAGGGTTCAATGAGCAGTTCTTC. Translated, this gives CASSISLAGGFNEQFF. The CDR3, completed at both ends by the reference TRBV5-1 and TRBJ2-1 genes, gives the full variable domain KAGVTQTPRYLIKTRGQQVTLSCSPISGHRSVSWYQQTPGQGLQFLFEYFSETQRNKGNFPGRFSGRQFSNSRSEMNVSTLELGDSALYLCASSISLAGGFNEQFFGPGTRLTVL.